This T cell receptor beta chain appears in the sequencing data of a study of T-cell reconstitution after alpha-beta-depleted transplantation in children. Study conclusions and caveats: Among T cells one year after transplant, newly produced cells accounted for most counts and diversity. Reportedly, only several hundred clones from non-depleted graft cells drove alpha-beta T-cell counts at about two months. Surviving recipient T cells and thymic progenitors accounted for the high day-60 TCRbeta diversity observed in some patients.

In its sample, this clonotype was seen many times. The antigen is unknown. Library preparation (for TCRbeta) was performed with unique molecular identifiers. TCRdb itself ran the PCR reads through MiXCR, one entry per CDR3 protein. The table has about 280,000 distinct CDR3 sequences, 9.5% to 13% seen once. The receptor was isolated from a male patient aged 2-15 years who had a stem cell transplant for chronic granulomatous disease, so the T cells may come from the graft donor. Sequencing was performed on peripheral blood, taken 180 days after TCRalphabeta/CD19-depleted stem cell transplant.

The CDR3 reads CASSLVGLAETQYF. The CDR3 DNA follows: TGTGCCAGCAGCTTAGTCGGACTAGCGGAGACCCAGTACTTC. V gene TRBV7-2 combines with J gene TRBJ2-5; TRBD2 matches at 9 bases. After removal of 1 base from V and 5 bases from J, the junction contained 2 bases not matched to a gene. The germline gives CDR1 SGHTA, CDR2 FQGNSA. This CDR3 has 14 residues.